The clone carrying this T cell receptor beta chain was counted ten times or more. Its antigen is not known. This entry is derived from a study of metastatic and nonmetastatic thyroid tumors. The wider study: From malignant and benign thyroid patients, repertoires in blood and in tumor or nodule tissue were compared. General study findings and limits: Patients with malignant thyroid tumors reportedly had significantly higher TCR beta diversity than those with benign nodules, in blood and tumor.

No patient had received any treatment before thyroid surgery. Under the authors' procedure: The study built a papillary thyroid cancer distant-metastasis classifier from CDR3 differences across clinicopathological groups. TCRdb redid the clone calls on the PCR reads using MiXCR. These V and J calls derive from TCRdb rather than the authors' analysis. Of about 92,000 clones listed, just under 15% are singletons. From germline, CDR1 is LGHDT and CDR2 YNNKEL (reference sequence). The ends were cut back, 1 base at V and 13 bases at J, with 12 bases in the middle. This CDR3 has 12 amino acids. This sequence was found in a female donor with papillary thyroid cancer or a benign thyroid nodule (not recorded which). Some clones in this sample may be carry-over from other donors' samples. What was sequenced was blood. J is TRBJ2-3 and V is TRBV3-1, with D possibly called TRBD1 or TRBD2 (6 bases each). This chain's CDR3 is CASSQGGAAEYF. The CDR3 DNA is TGTGCCAGCAGCCAAGGGGGGGCCGCGGAGTATTTT.